Following are 6 T cell receptor beta chains from one sample sequenced in a study of shared clonotypes between healthy human individuals. Method: immunoSEQ multiplex PCR; TCRdb's copy keeps in-frame clones and lacks some. The data contain under 850,000 clones, approximately 72% of them seen just once; the ten biggest clones take up more than 1.5%. Sequencing used memory CD4+ T cells sorted from blood. Subset: CD45RA-negative fraction. All receptors come from a woman under 40 in good health.

The V and J genes are TRBV10-2 and TRBJ1-5, with D possibly being TRBD1 (5 bases). V lost 10 bases and J lost 2, with 15 bases in between. The CDR3 covers 14 residues. Germline lookup yields CDR1 WSHSY and CDR2 SAAADI. The CDR3 region is CATDLQGGNQPQHF. CDR3 DNA sequence: TGCGCCACCGACCTCCAGGGTGGCAATCAGCCCCAGCATTTT.

This clone was seen only a few times. The chain has TRBV11-3 and TRBJ2-1; perhaps D is TRBD1 or TRBD2 (5 bases each). With 5 bases removed from V and 2 bases from J, the gap between germline ends came to 13 bases. CDR1 and CDR2 from the germline V gene are SGHNT and YENEEA. The CDR3 loop spans 15 amino acids. The CDR3 region is CASSPSGQAYNEQFF. The DNA for the CDR3 is TGTGCCAGCAGCCCAAGCGGACAAGCCTACAATGAGCAGTTCTTC.

The chain links TRBV5-1 to TRBJ2-2; the D call may be TRBD1 or TRBD2 (7 bases each). V shed 4 bases and J shed 5 bases, with 18 bases lying between them. The CDR3 covers 16 residues. Germline assignment: CDR1 SGHRS and CDR2 YFSETQ. The CDR3 region is CASSLQGGGLTGELFF. CDR3 nucleotides: TGCGCCAGCAGCCTCCAGGGAGGGGGCTTAACCGGGGAGCTGTTTTTT.

Remarks on this clone: The sample carries other DNA sequences with the same CDR3. J is TRBJ1-5 and V is TRBV18; no reliable D call. Per germline, CDR1 KGHSH and CDR2 LQKENI. The CDR3 loop spans 14 amino acids. The ends were cut back, 3 bases at V and 0 bases at J, with 6 bases in the middle. For the CDR3, the DNA is TGTGCCAGCTCACCTGGGCATAGCAATCAGCCCCAGCATTTT. This sequence encodes CASSPGHSNQPQHF. The whole variable domain, remainder taken from reference TRBV18 and TRBJ1-5, is NAGVMQNPRHLVRRRGQEARLRCSPMKGHSHVYWYRQLPEEGLKFMVYLQKENIIDESGMPKERFSAEFPKEGPSILRIQQVVRGDSAAYFCASSPGHSNQPQHFGDGTRLSIL.

V is TRBV5-1 and J is TRBJ2-3; D is perhaps TRBD1 (6 bases). The germline CDR1 and CDR2 sequences are SGHRS and YFSETQ. The CDR3 extends over 14 amino acids. V was pared by 2 bases and J by 2 bases, with 9 bases between. CDR3 nucleotide sequence: TGCGCCAGCAGCTTTTGGACAGCCACAGATACGCAGTATTTT. Translating it yields CASSFWTATDTQYF.

The chain combines TRBV2 with TRBJ2-7, with D tentatively TRBD2 (8 bases). The CDR3 runs to 15 residues. Trimming left V 6 bases short and J 6 bases short, with 21 bases between. Germline values: CDR1 SNHLY, CDR2 FYNNEI. The CDR3 loop reads CASRRGPGLESEQYF. In DNA form, the CDR3 reads TGTGCCAGCAGGAGGGGGCCGGGACTAGAGTCCGAGCAGTACTTC.